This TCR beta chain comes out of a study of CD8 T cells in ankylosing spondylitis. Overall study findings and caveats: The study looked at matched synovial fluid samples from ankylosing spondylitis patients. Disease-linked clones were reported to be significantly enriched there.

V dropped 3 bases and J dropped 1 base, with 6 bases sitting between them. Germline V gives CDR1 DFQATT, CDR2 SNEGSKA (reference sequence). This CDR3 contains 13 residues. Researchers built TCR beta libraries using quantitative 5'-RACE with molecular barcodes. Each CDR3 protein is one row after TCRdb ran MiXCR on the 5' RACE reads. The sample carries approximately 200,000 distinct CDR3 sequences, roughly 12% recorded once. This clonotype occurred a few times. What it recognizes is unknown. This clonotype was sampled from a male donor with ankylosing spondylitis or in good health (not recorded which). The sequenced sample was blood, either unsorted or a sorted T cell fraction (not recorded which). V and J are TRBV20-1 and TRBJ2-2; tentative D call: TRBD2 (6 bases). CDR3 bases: TGCAGTGCTAGCGGGGGGAACACCGGGGAGCTGTTTTTT. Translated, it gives CSASGGNTGELFF.